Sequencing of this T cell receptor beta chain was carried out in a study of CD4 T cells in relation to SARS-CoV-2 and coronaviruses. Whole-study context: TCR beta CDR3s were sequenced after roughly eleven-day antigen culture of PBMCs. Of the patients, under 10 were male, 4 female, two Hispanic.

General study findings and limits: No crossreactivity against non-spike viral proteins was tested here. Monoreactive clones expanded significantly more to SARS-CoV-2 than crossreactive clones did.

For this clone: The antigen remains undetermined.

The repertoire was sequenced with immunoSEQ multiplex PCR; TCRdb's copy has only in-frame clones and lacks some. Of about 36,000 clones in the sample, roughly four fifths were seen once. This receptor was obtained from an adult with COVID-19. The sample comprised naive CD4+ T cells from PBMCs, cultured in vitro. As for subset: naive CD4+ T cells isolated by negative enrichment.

Written as DNA, the CDR3 is TGTGCCAGCGGGGGACCCACCTCCTACAATGAGCAGTTCTTC. Translating gives CASGGPTSYNEQFF. The V call is TRBV27, the J call TRBJ2-1, with D possibly called TRBD1 or TRBD2 (5 bases each). Germline V CDR1 and CDR2: MNHEY, SMNVEV (reference sequence). The CDR3 contains 14 residues. V lost 8 bases and J 0 bases, leaving 11 bases between the germline ends.